This T cell receptor (beta chain) was sequenced during a study of cytomegalovirus exposure and HLA in healthy donors. Study-wide background: Among roughly 180 million T cells, an earlier analysis found roughly 120 million unique TCR beta sequences. General study findings and limits: Immune exposure data for these donors was limited to CMV serostatus. Segments of the TCR beta V type were, in most cases, productive about 87% or about 30% of the time in an earlier analysis.

Details on this clone: Its antigen is not identified.

PCR was performed using 60 Vbeta and 13 Jbeta primers. This table comes from immunoSEQ multiplex PCR, and its TCRdb copy is limited to in-frame clones, with some not included. The sample contains more than 90,000 clones, around 84% of which appear only once. The CDR3 has 19 amino acids. Germline V gives CDR1 SGHAT, CDR2 FQNNGV. The V gene end was trimmed by 2 bases and the J gene end by 5 bases; junction bases not matched to a gene: 19. Sequencing was carried out using PBMCs. The chain recombines TRBV11-2 with TRBJ2-3, with 7 bases matching TRBD2. This clonotype originated in a man aged 25 to 40 in good health and CMV-seropositive. The CDR3 spells CASSLMLRVGGGKVDTQYF. CDR3 DNA: TGTGCCAGCAGCTTAATGCTTAGGGTCGGCGGGGGAAAGGTAGATACGCAGTATTTT.